This note documents a single T cell receptor (beta chain) sequence. With V trimmed by 1 base and J by 1 base, 4 bases remained unmatched. CDR3 length equals 15 residues. Per germline, CDR1 SGHNT and CDR2 YENEEA. The sample belongs to a study of shared T cell receptors in the human thymus. TCRdb keeps only in-frame clones here, not all; method: immunoSEQ multiplex PCR. Altogether hundreds of thousands of clones are present, around 89% being singletons, with the ten largest covering around 0.0099%. The same data also went into a second study, on human thymus T cells. According to that study: Donation came from healthy Finnish infants having corrective surgery for congenital heart defects. Resections removed during corrective heart surgery provided the thymus tissue used. Thymic and blood repertoires appeared to display a bias in their usage of V and J genes. The related literature has documented a marked overlap of thymic repertoires among unrelated individuals.

The sample taken for sequencing was thymocytes. The chain couples TRBV11-3 to TRBJ2-7; 7 nucleotides line up with TRBD1. This clonotype was sampled from a boy under two years old with a congenital heart defect. The DNA of the CDR3 is TGTGCCAGCAGCTTAGGGCACAGGGGTTCCTACGAGCAGTACTTC. Its translation: CASSLGHRGSYEQYF.